The clone carrying this T cell receptor (beta chain) was counted at least ten times. TCRdb analysed the 5' RACE reads with MiXCR anew, one entry per CDR3 protein. The top ten hold approximately 25% of the sample, which has roughly 30,000 distinct CDR3 sequences, over 5.5% seen once. These data originate in a study of T cells after yellow fever vaccination. Study-wide results and limits: On day 0, almost all vaccine-responding clonotypes were undetectable in sorted memory subsets.

Sequenced material: PBMCs, either bulk or a sorted T-cell subset (CD4+, CD8+, memory, or dextramer-sorted; not recorded which), taken on the day of the yellow fever booster vaccination. The origin of this receptor is a man aged 30 to 45 who received the YFV17D yellow fever vaccine.

In DNA form, the CDR3 reads TGTGCCAGCAGTTACGGGGGTAGCGGGAAATACGAGCAGTACTTC. This translates into CASSYGGSGKYEQYF. The rearrangement uses TRBV6-5 and TRBJ2-7, with 8 bases aligning to TRBD2. After removal of 2 bases from V and 4 bases from J, the junction contained 7 bases not matched to a gene. Germline CDR1 reads MNHEY; CDR2 reads SVGAGI. This CDR3 region has 15 residues.